This T cell receptor beta chain was identified in a study of T cells in women clearing cervical HPV infection. For the study at large: Donors had HPV16-related CIN3 or worse; 2 had invasive cancer. Control women cleared a single incident HPV16 infection within 12 months.

Here immunoSEQ multiplex PCR was the method, and the copy in TCRdb shows in-frame clones only, minus some. Its table records 40,000 or so clones. Whole-study findings and limits: Combining TCR richness with V gene abundances gave around 0.83 AUC.

Regarding this clone: The antigen remains unidentified. The CDR3 end lies 3 residues beyond the end of the read and is filled in from the germline J gene.

This CDR3 spans 14 amino acids. Germline V gene data show CDR1 as SEHNR and CDR2 as FQNEAQ (reference sequence). Unmatched junction bases numbered 6, after V lost 5 bases and J lost 9 bases. The sequenced material came from blood buffy coat. The chain links TRBV7-9 to TRBJ2-1; 11 nucleotides agree with TRBD2. The receptor was derived from a woman between 18 and 70 years old with a cervical HPV16 infection that either progressed to CIN3+ or cleared (not recorded which). The part of the CDR3 DNA that was read is TGTGCCAGCAGCCTTAGCGGGGGGGGAGGTGAG. As protein: CASSLSGGGGE. The whole CDR3 sequence is CASSLSGGGGEQFF.